This T cell receptor beta chain was sequenced during a study of T cell clonality in common variable immunodeficiency. Findings and caveats of the study: CVID patient heterogeneity limited repertoire-clinical complication correlations. In common variable immunodeficiency, TCR beta chains reportedly carried fewer deletions and N-nucleotide insertions.

The CDR3 sequence is 18 residues long. Germline V gene lookup returns CDR1 SGHRS and CDR2 YFSETQ. Unmatched junction bases numbered 7, after V lost 3 bases and J lost 1 base. Each donor provided 5 to 8 ml of heparinized whole blood. Of note for this clone: The antigen is undetermined. The CDR3 end lies 3 residues beyond the end of the read and is filled in from the germline J gene.

Sequencing used immunoSEQ multiplex PCR; TCRdb keeps in-frame clones, though not all of them. The sample gives 39,000 or so clones, none seen only once, and the top ten clones hold roughly 3%. The specimen sequenced was peripheral blood mononuclear cells. The gene calls are TRBV5-1 and TRBJ2-1, with TRBD2 matching over 13 bases. The source of this sequence is a person between 18 and 75 years old in good health. CDR3 loop: CASSSRTSGRGSYNEQFF. Partial CDR3 DNA: TGCGCCAGCAGCTCAAGGACTAGCGGGAGAGGGTCCTACAATGAG.